A single sample gave rise to the 29 T cell receptor beta chains below, sequenced in a study of radiotherapy plus CTLA-4 blockade in lung cancer. Generated by immunoSEQ multiplex PCR, the TCRdb table keeps only in-frame clones and is missing some. This table holds 100,000 to 150,000 clones, about 83% found once. The sample here was peripheral blood, taken from a patient treated with radiotherapy plus ipilimumab. These receptors all stem from a human donor with non-small cell lung cancer who had a partial response to radiotherapy plus ipilimumab.

This sequence joins TRBV7-2 and TRBJ2-1; D is undetermined. V was shortened by 5 bases and J by 2 bases, with 13 bases between the two germline ends. Germline lookup yields CDR1 SGHTA and CDR2 FQGNSA. The CDR3 is 15 amino acids. In DNA form, the CDR3 reads TGTGCCAGCAGCACTAAGACTGGAACCTACAATGAGCAGTTCTTC. It translates to CASSTKTGTYNEQFF.

This clone has only one observation. The V call is TRBV29-1, the J call TRBJ2-7; 14 bases are shared with TRBD2. The germline CDR1 and CDR2 sequences are SQVTM and ANQGSEA. The CDR3 has 17 amino acids. Germline trimming cut 0 bases from V and 1 base from J; bases unmatched to any gene: 5. This CDR3 is CSVEDRTSGRFSYEQYF. The CDR3 DNA is TGCAGCGTTGAAGATCGGACTAGCGGGAGGTTTTCCTACGAGCAGTACTTC.

The gene calls are TRBV28 and TRBJ1-5; the match to TRBD1 covers 10 bases. The CDR3 runs 14 residues. CDR1 MDHEN and CDR2 SYDVKM come from the germline V gene. The V segment lost 11 bases and the J segment 6 bases; nucleotides outside the gene matches: 10. In DNA form, the CDR3 reads TGTGCCGGGACAGGGGCCCTTCGGAGTCAGCCCCAGCATTTT. Translating it yields CAGTGALRSQPQHF.

This clone has more than one count but fewer than ten. J is TRBJ1-2 and V is TRBV6-5, with TRBD1 matching 8 bases. Per germline, CDR1 MNHEY and CDR2 SVGAGI. J was trimmed by 2 bases and V by 4 bases; bases with no gene match: 6. The CDR3 spans 15 residues. CDR3 nucleotide sequence: TGTGCCAGCAGTTCCCTACAGGGGGGGAACTATGGCTACACCTTC. Translating it yields CASSSLQGGNYGYTF.

The genes are TRBV7-3 and TRBJ1-2; D call uncertain. In germline, CDR1 is SGHTA, CDR2 FQGTGA. The V end was cut by 3 bases, the J end by 4 bases, with 9 bases between. CDR3 length: 13 amino acids. The CDR3 DNA follows: TGTGCCAGCAGCTTCGTAGAGGGCTATGGCTACACCTTC. Its translation is CASSFVEGYGYTF.

This chain connects TRBV5-1 to TRBJ1-1; TRBD1 is a possible D gene (6 bases). Trimming removed 4 bases at V and 3 bases at J, with 10 bases between. The CDR3 has 13 amino acids. The germline gives CDR1 SGHRS, CDR2 YFSETQ. CDR3 loop: CASSAGQYTEAFF. The CDR3 nucleotides read TGCGCCAGCAGCGCCGGACAGTACACTGAAGCTTTCTTT.

This chain links TRBV28 with TRBJ1-1; 8 bases match TRBD1. This CDR3 contains 15 residues. Germline values: CDR1 MDHEN, CDR2 SYDVKM. V shed 3 bases, J shed 5 bases, and the junction held 8 bases outside the gene matches. CDR3 residues: CASSLGTGSGTEAFF. The CDR3, as DNA: TGTGCCAGCAGTTTGGGGACAGGCTCTGGGACTGAAGCTTTCTTT.

This sequence joins TRBV7-9 and TRBJ1-1; no reliable D call. V was clipped by 3 bases and J by 4 bases, with 12 bases between them. CDR3 length: 14 residues. The germline V gene has CDR1 SEHNR and CDR2 FQNEAQ (reference sequence). The DNA of the CDR3 is TGTGCCAGCAGCTTTGCAGCAGGCCCCACTGAAGCTTTCTTT. Translated: CASSFAAGPTEAFF.

This clone appeared a few times. This chain connects TRBV28 to TRBJ1-2; TRBD1 aligns across 8 bases. With 9 bases clipped from V and 6 bases from J, the junction kept 9 bases outside the gene matches. The CDR3 sequence is 13 residues long. In germline, CDR1 is MDHEN, CDR2 SYDVKM. The CDR3 protein is CASLSRGRDGYTF. The CDR3, as DNA: TGTGCCAGTCTATCCAGGGGGCGCGATGGCTACACCTTC.

This rearrangement joins TRBV6-6 to TRBJ1-4; D possibly corresponds to TRBD1 (5 bases). Trimming removed 6 bases from V and 7 bases from J, with 12 bases in between. CDR1 and CDR2 from the germline V gene are MNHNY and SVGAGI (reference sequence). The CDR3 extends over 13 amino acids. CDR3 coding DNA: TGTGCCAGCAGGGGGCCAGGTGGTGAAAAACTGTTTTTT. It codes for CASRGPGGEKLFF.

Comment on this clone: At one end, the junction sequence differs from germline, possibly due to a read error. The genes are TRBV7-7 and TRBJ2-7, with 8 bases identical to TRBD2. Germline lookup yields CDR1 SSHAT and CDR2 FNYEAQ (reference sequence). CDR3 length: 17 residues. CDR3 DNA sequence: TGTGCTAGCAGCTTAGGATTGAGCGGGAGAAGCGCCTACGAGCAGTACTTC. It codes for CASSLGLSGRSAYEQYF.

The V and J genes are TRBV28 and TRBJ2-7; possibly TRBD2 for D (6 bases). The CDR3 totals 17 residues. V lost 5 bases, J lost 1 base, and 21 bases lay in between. Germline CDR1 MDHEN, CDR2 SYDVKM. The CDR3 spells CASSPLDRLGVSYEQYV. For the CDR3, the DNA is TGTGCCAGCAGTCCTCTAGACAGACTAGGTGTGTCCTACGAGCAGTACGTC.

The chain carries TRBV28 and TRBJ1-1, with TRBD1 matching over 9 bases. CDR3 size: 13 residues. V gave up 5 bases and J gave up 8 bases; unmatched junction bases: 6. From germline, CDR1 is MDHEN and CDR2 SYDVKM. CDR3 residues: CASSQPGTGEAFF. CDR3 DNA: TGTGCCAGCAGTCAGCCCGGGACAGGGGAAGCTTTCTTT. The full variable domain, with the rest looked up from reference TRBV28 and TRBJ1-1, is DVKVTQSSRYLVKRTGEKVFLECVQDMDHENMFWYRQDPGLGLRLIYFSYDVKMKEKGDIPEGYSVSREKKERFSLILESASTNQTSMYLCASSQPGTGEAFFGQGTRLTVV.

This rearrangement joins TRBV5-6 to TRBJ2-1, with TRBD2 matching 7 bases. The CDR3 has 16 amino acids. Germline trimming cut 4 bases from V and 4 bases from J; bases unmatched to any gene: 11. Germline CDR1 is SGHDT and CDR2 is YYEEEE. CDR3 sequence reads: CASSLERGGHYNEQFF. The CDR3 nucleotides are TGTGCCAGCAGCCTAGAGCGGGGAGGGCATTACAATGAGCAGTTCTTC.

This clone has more than one count but fewer than ten. V and J are TRBV19 and TRBJ1-1; 10 bases are shared with TRBD1. The CDR3 runs 13 residues. J was trimmed by 9 bases and V by 5 bases; bases with no gene match: 6. CDR1 LNHDA and CDR2 SQIVND come from the germline V gene (reference sequence). CDR3 sequence: CASSGGQGRKAFF. The CDR3 coding sequence is TGTGCCAGTAGTGGGGGACAGGGGAGGAAAGCTTTCTTT.

This chain connects TRBV6-5 to TRBJ2-7; TRBD2 agrees at 8 bases. The J segment lost 6 bases and the V segment lost 5 bases, leaving 9 bases of the junction unmatched. This CDR3 has 14 residues. The germline gives CDR1 MNHEY, CDR2 SVGAGI. CDR3 nucleotides: TGTGCCAGCAGTCGGCGGGGGGCGGAGGTCGAGCAGTACTTC. Encoded protein: CASSRRGAEVEQYF.

The chain is built from TRBV28 and TRBJ2-7, with D perhaps matching TRBD1 (5 bases). Germline lookup yields CDR1 MDHEN and CDR2 SYDVKM. V was cut by 5 bases and J by 0 bases, with 14 bases left in between. The CDR3 covers 15 residues. The CDR3 spells CASSAPTAGSYEQYV. In DNA form, the CDR3 reads TGTGCCAGCAGTGCCCCGACAGCCGGCTCCTACGAGCAGTACGTC.

This clone has only a few counts. The chain uses TRBV4-1 and TRBJ1-4, with D uncertain. CDR1 MGHRA and CDR2 YSYEKL come from the germline V gene. The CDR3 consists of 15 residues. Between the trimmed V and J ends, which lost 2 bases and 2 bases, there was a span of 9 bases. Here the CDR3 reads CASSQTSSTNEKLFF. The CDR3 bases are TGCGCCAGCAGCCAAACGAGTAGCACTAATGAAAAACTGTTTTTT.

This clone was observed a single time. The chain has TRBV7-2 and TRBJ2-1; 9 bases align to TRBD1. Trimming removed 2 bases from V and 3 bases from J; junction bases left unmatched: 8. The length of the CDR3 is 17 residues. Looked up from germline, CDR1 is SGHTA and CDR2 is FQGNSA. CDR3 residues: CASSLNRDRADYNEQFF. DNA for the CDR3: TGTGCCAGCAGCTTAAACCGGGACAGGGCTGACTACAATGAGCAGTTCTTC.

The gene calls are TRBV9 and TRBJ1-3; D may be TRBD1 (5 bases). V was clipped by 0 bases and J by 3 bases, with 10 bases between them. CDR3 length: 15 residues. The germline gives CDR1 SGDLS, CDR2 YYNGEE. The CDR3 is CASSVGGIGGNTIYF. In nucleotides, the CDR3 is TGTGCCAGCAGCGTAGGGGGCATCGGTGGAAACACCATATATTTT.

This chain joins TRBV18 and TRBJ1-5; D is perhaps TRBD1 (5 bases). Trimming removed 2 bases from V and 2 bases from J, with 13 bases in between. Looked up from germline, CDR1 is KGHSH and CDR2 is LQKENI. The CDR3 extends over 16 amino acids. CDR3 amino acids: CASSPGRGKGNQPQHF. CDR3 in DNA: TGTGCCAGCTCACCAGGGCGGGGCAAGGGCAATCAGCCCCAGCATTTT.

The V gene is TRBV11-2, the J gene TRBJ2-7, with D hard to call. Trimming took off 0 bases at V and 6 bases at J, with 12 bases between the two ends. Germline CDR1 and CDR2: SGHAT and FQNNGV. The CDR3 totals 14 residues. The CDR3 DNA is TGTGCCAGCAGCTTAGATCGGGTCCCTTTCGAGCAGTACGTC. Amino acid sequence: CASSLDRVPFEQYV.

The chain has TRBV6-5 and TRBJ2-7; TRBD2 matches at 10 bases. The CDR3 extends over 13 amino acids. Germline values: CDR1 MNHEY, CDR2 SVGAGI. V lost 8 bases to trimming and J lost 3 bases; unmatched junction nucleotides: 4. The CDR3 DNA follows: TGTGCCAGCCTAGAGCGGGAGGGCTACGAGCAGTACTTC. Protein product: CASLEREGYEQYF.

The CDR3 DNA reads TGTGCCAGCAGCGGAGACAGGGTCTCTGGAAACACCATATATTTT. Protein product: CASSGDRVSGNTIYF. This rearrangement joins TRBV9 to TRBJ1-3; 7 bases map to TRBD1. The CDR3 has 15 residues. V trimming: 3 bases; J trimming: 0 bases; junction bases outside the gene matches: 3. Looked up from germline, CDR1 is SGDLS and CDR2 is YYNGEE.

The rearrangement uses TRBV19 and TRBJ1-1; 9 positions match TRBD1. The CDR3 has 14 residues. V shed 4 bases, J shed 5 bases, and the junction held 5 bases outside the gene matches. The germline CDR1 and CDR2 sequences are LNHDA and SQIVND (reference sequence). The DNA of the CDR3 is TGTGCCAGTAGTAGGGGACAGGGATGGACTGAAGCTTTCTTT. This codes for CASSRGQGWTEAFF.

The CDR3 reads CASSFQVTSTDTQYF. CDR3 nucleotide sequence: TGTGCCAGCAGCTTCCAGGTAACTAGCACAGATACGCAGTATTTT. This chain uses TRBV5-6 with TRBJ2-3; D is ambiguous. Trimming left V 2 bases short and J 0 bases short, with 10 bases between. Looked up from germline, CDR1 is SGHDT and CDR2 is YYEEEE. This CDR3 has 15 amino acids.

The sample holds one count of this clone. The chain joins TRBV9 to TRBJ1-1; 7 bases are a match to TRBD1. This CDR3 contains 14 residues. Germline V lookup: CDR1 SGDLS, CDR2 YYNGEE. Trimming at V came to 3 bases and at J to 0 bases, leaving 2 bases not matched to a gene. The DNA of the CDR3 is TGTGCCAGCAGCGGGGGACAGATGAACACTGAAGCTTTCTTT. It translates to CASSGGQMNTEAFF.

The count of this clone is one. DNA for the CDR3: TGTGCCAGCAGTGTAACCAGGGCCTCTGGGGCCAACGTCCTGACTTTC. It is translated as CASSVTRASGANVLTF. V usage is TRBV2 and J usage is TRBJ2-6, with D possibly TRBD1 on 5 matching bases. Germline values: CDR1 SNHLY, CDR2 FYNNEI. V dropped 4 bases and J dropped 0 bases, with 10 bases sitting between them. The CDR3 extends over 16 amino acids.

This chain uses TRBV2 with TRBJ2-2; 7 bases match TRBD2. Trimming cost V 6 bases and J 4 bases; bases outside gene matches: 14. CDR3 length: 17 residues. CDR1 and CDR2 (germline): SNHLY, FYNNEI. CDR3 loop: CASRKEGRSGITGELFF. The DNA of the CDR3 is TGTGCCAGCAGAAAGGAAGGGAGGAGCGGGATCACCGGGGAGCTGTTTTTT.